The clone carrying this T cell receptor (beta chain) was observed at least ten times. Germline CDR1 and CDR2: SGHRS and YFSETQ. The V and J ends lost 5 bases and 0 bases respectively, with 5 bases between them. This CDR3 contains 12 residues. These data are taken from a study of T-cell reconstitution after alpha-beta-depleted transplantation in children. Unique molecular identifiers were incorporated into the prepared TCRbeta library. One entry per CDR3 protein, called by TCRdb with MiXCR from the PCR reads. The repertoire holds 250,000 to 300,000 distinct CDR3 sequences, with approximately 9.6% as singletons.

The sequence was collected from a human donor who donated a stem cell graft to a child with SCID. This rearrangement joins TRBV5-1 to TRBJ1-2, with no clear D. Material: PBMCs from the stem cell graft donor, obtained from the stem cell graft. The CDR3 DNA reads TGCGCCAGCAGTTTACCTAACTATGGCTACACCTTC. Its translation is CASSLPNYGYTF.